The source of this T cell receptor beta chain is a study of blood T cell repertoires in COVID-19. Trimming took 4 bases from V and 2 from J; bases not matched to a gene: 7. The CDR3 loop spans 18 amino acids. In germline, CDR1 is SGDLS, CDR2 YYNGEE. Profiling relied on immunoSEQ multiplex PCR, and the TCRdb table lists in-frame clones only, not all of them. The repertoire holds 200,000 to 300,000 clones, with around four fifths as singletons. The J gene is TRBJ2-6, the V gene TRBV9; 12 nucleotides agree with TRBD2. Sample: peripheral blood. The sequence was collected from a woman aged 55 to 70 with active or convalescent COVID-19. This CDR3 reads CASSSASGGAPGANVLTF. The CDR3 DNA sequence: TGTGCCAGCAGCAGCGCTAGCGGGGGGGCCCCTGGGGCCAACGTCCTGACTTTC.